This record concerns one TCR beta chain sequence. Libraries were prepared by immunoSEQ multiplex PCR; TCRdb keeps only in-frame clonotypes and omits some of them. The repertoire includes about 92,000 clones, under 95% of them detected once, and over 1.5% sits in the top ten. The data stem from a study of T cell changes during pregnancy in multiple sclerosis. Sequenced material: peripheral blood, taken in the first trimester of pregnancy. The source of this sequence is a female donor with multiple sclerosis, enrolled in a pregnancy study.

CDR3 bases: TGTGCCTGGAATGTGGGACACCCTGCCTACGAGCAGTACTTC. It translates to CAWNVGHPAYEQYF. V and J are TRBV30 and TRBJ2-7, with TRBD1 as a possible D gene (6 bases). Trimming took off 4 bases at V and 2 bases at J, with 15 bases between the two ends. This CDR3 comprises 14 residues. From germline, CDR1 is GTSNPN and CDR2 SVGIG (reference sequence).